This TCR beta chain was sequenced for a study of T cell changes during pregnancy in multiple sclerosis. The CDR3 has 12 residues. Deletions cut 1 base from V and 6 bases from J, with 6 bases between. Per germline, CDR1 SGHRS and CDR2 YFSETQ. Using immunoSEQ multiplex PCR, the repertoire was profiled, and TCRdb retains in-frame clones only, with some absent. Altogether fewer than 65,000 clones are present, roughly 91% being singletons, with the ten largest covering 1% to 1.5%. J is TRBJ2-3 and V is TRBV5-1, with no clear D. The source is a female donor in good health, enrolled as a control in a pregnancy study. Material: peripheral blood, obtained after pregnancy. The chain's CDR3 is CASSLSSDTQYF. CDR3 bases: TGCGCCAGCAGCTTGTCTTCGGATACGCAGTATTTT.